This TCR beta chain was observed in a study of T cell changes during pregnancy in multiple sclerosis. Generated by immunoSEQ multiplex PCR, the TCRdb table keeps only in-frame clones and is missing some. The sample has 35,000 to 40,000 clones; about 90% are singletons. The source was CD4+ T cells from peripheral blood mononuclear cells, collected before pregnancy. The origin of this receptor is a female donor with multiple sclerosis, enrolled in a pregnancy study.

The CDR3 sequence is CASSPGTGPNQPQHF. In nucleotides, the CDR3 is TGTGCCAGCAGTCCGGGGACAGGTCCCAATCAGCCCCAGCATTTT. This chain joins TRBV28 and TRBJ1-5; TRBD1 agrees at 8 bases. CDR1 and CDR2 (germline): MDHEN, SYDVKM. J lost 3 bases, V lost 5 bases, and 6 bases had no gene match. The CDR3 runs 15 residues.